This TCR beta chain originates from a study of PD-1 blockade in classical Hodgkin lymphoma. This CDR3 comprises 15 residues. V lost 5 bases and J lost 4, with 17 bases in between. Germline values: CDR1 LNHDA, CDR2 SQIVND (reference sequence). This clone was detected a few times. The patients all showed relapse after autologous stem cell transplantation, while their brentuximab vedotin exposure varied. The repertoire was sequenced with immunoSEQ multiplex PCR; TCRdb's copy has only in-frame clones and lacks some. The table has over 20,000 clones, around four fifths seen once. The chain carries TRBV19 and TRBJ1-2; D not certain. This TCR derives from a human donor with classical Hodgkin lymphoma. Here the sequenced sample was peripheral blood mononuclear cells (PBMCs), taken before the second cycle of nivolumab. In nucleotides, the CDR3 is TGTGCCAGTAGTCCGGGTATGATCTCGGCCTATGGCTACACCTTC. Protein sequence: CASSPGMISAYGYTF.